This T cell receptor beta chain was documented in a study of cytomegalovirus exposure and HLA in healthy donors. PCR used 60 Vbeta primers and 13 Jbeta primers. Clones were sequenced by immunoSEQ multiplex PCR, and TCRdb holds only the in-frame ones, with some missing. Of 250,000 to 300,000 clones in the sample, about 83% are singletons; the top ten hold roughly 2%. Study-wide points: Later on, an analysis showed TCR association rates differing by HLA locus, with DRB1 the most and HLA-C the fewest. The authors judged a highly shared variant cluster likely a sequencing artifact. Reported results showed that the classifier diagnosed cytomegalovirus status with high specificity and sensitivity. The authors assumed roughly uniform sequencing depth across donors for presence/absence analyses.

Notes on this clone: Its antigen is not known.

Germline loops: CDR1 SGHTA, CDR2 FQGNSA. The CDR3 is 14 amino acids. Trimming stripped 0 bases from V and 2 bases from J, with 8 bases between. Sequencing used PBMCs. The V and J genes are TRBV7-2 and TRBJ2-7; no clear D gene. This TCR was sampled from a woman between 40 and 50 years old in good health and CMV-seropositive. The CDR3 is CASSLASLAYEQYF. As DNA, the CDR3 is TGTGCCAGCAGCTTAGCTAGCCTTGCCTACGAGCAGTACTTC.